This T cell receptor (beta chain) was found in a study of neurological immune-mediated disorders. Study results and caveats: The authors found no clinical or MRI feature associated with the multiple sclerosis repertoire cluster. According to phylogenetic grouping, one related-CDR3 cluster, a possible signature, contained the repertoires of 18 of 34 multiple sclerosis patients.

This clonotype was seen at least ten times. Its cognate antigen is unknown. Trimming pared 6 bases from V and 2 bases from J, leaving 10 bases between. In germline, CDR1 is ENHRY, CDR2 SYGVKD. This CDR3 spans 13 amino acids. The cDNA was synthesized by means of template-switch 5'RACE, which was carried out with 10-nucleotide random UMIs. TCRdb fed the 5' RACE reads into MiXCR, producing one record per CDR3 protein. The data show tens of thousands of distinct CDR3 sequences, with 4% to 5.5% seen just once and under 6.5% held by the top ten. The sample consisted of PBMCs. The rearrangement links TRBV10-3 to TRBJ2-5; tentative D call: TRBD2 (6 bases). The receptor was derived from a woman aged 55-70 years with multiple sclerosis. CDR3 region: CAISRDLQETQYF. The CDR3, as DNA: TGTGCCATCAGCCGGGACTTACAAGAGACCCAGTACTTC.